Here is one T cell receptor (beta chain) with its context. This clonotype was counted at least ten times. There is no known antigen for this receptor. Base qualities are not provided; no much larger clone lies one nucleotide away. The germline V gene provides CDR1 SGHVS and CDR2 FNYEAQ. At the junction V is shortened by 5 bases and J by 5 bases; bases outside the gene matches: 9. The CDR3 goes from the cysteine to the phenylalanine over 15 residues. CDR3 DNA only is kept here, 45 bases in frame from base 1. The data derive from a study of T cell repertoires in cytomegalovirus infection (dated by TCRdb to between 2018 and 2021). Regarding the complete study: The HLA type of each donor mattered for the analysis, because public TCR beta signatures pointed to carriage of CMV infection along with the matching HLA type.

Instrument used: Illumina HiSeq 1500. The public reads were run again by TCRdb, first through fastp at Q25 and then through MiXCR, and only productive beta chains were kept. Duplicate CDR3 protein sequences are folded into a single record with the most common DNA and genes. Across this sample there are hundreds of thousands of distinct CDR3 sequences, with approximately 24% seen only once. The ten biggest clones cover approximately 8% of the sample. Results and caveats for the whole study, not just this receptor: The ex vivo response was dominated by HLA-C-restricted CMV-specific TCR beta clonotypes, and the single most frequent clonotype in two of eight donors was supplied by these HLA-C-restricted clonotypes. In both this cohort and an independent cohort of 352 donors, the cumulative frequency of public TCR beta family members distinguished carriers of CMV infection plus the relevant HLA type.

The source is a human donor in good health (CMV status not recorded). Some clones in this sample may be carry-over from other donors' samples. Material for sequencing was CD8+ T cells from PBMCs. The receptor chain draws on TRBV7-6 and TRBJ2-3; 8 of the junction bases match TRBD2. CDR3 region: CASSPPGLVKDTQYF. The nucleotide sequence is given as TGTGCCAGCAGCCCACCGGGACTAGTCAAAGATACGCAGTATTTT.